These T cell receptor beta chains were read from a single sample in a study of blood T cell repertoires in COVID-19. Method: immunoSEQ multiplex PCR; TCRdb's copy keeps in-frame clones and lacks some. The data contain roughly 250,000 clones, roughly 84% of them singletons. Sequencing was performed on peripheral blood. The receptors shown here come from a human donor in a cohort sampled during active COVID-19. Each CDR3 is given without its conserved first and last residue. The order of the fields is J gene, V gene, CDR3 protein.

j_call: TRBJ2-5
v_call: TRBV7-9
cdr3_aa: ASSRDSGTGGTQY

j_call: TRBJ2-2
v_call: TRBV5-4
cdr3_aa: ASSLTGSGDTGELF

j_call: TRBJ2-3
v_call: TRBV7-3
cdr3_aa: ASSLRDRGHGDTQY

j_call: TRBJ2-5
v_call: TRBV12-5
cdr3_aa: ASGLRGEKTQY

j_call: TRBJ1-4
v_call: TRBV7-6
cdr3_aa: ASSFNEEKLF

j_call: TRBJ2-1
v_call: TRBV5-1
cdr3_aa: ASSPGQVDNEQF

j_call: TRBJ1-6
v_call: TRBV7-9
cdr3_aa: ASSGLGGPNSPLH

j_call: TRBJ2-7
v_call: TRBV10-3
cdr3_aa: AISEVQGSSYEQY

j_call: TRBJ1-1
v_call: TRBV29-1
cdr3_aa: SVPSRQGLRWGTEAF

j_call: TRBJ1-6
v_call: TRBV3-1/TRBV3-2
cdr3_aa: ASSVQGGNSPLH

j_call: TRBJ2-7
v_call: TRBV6-5
cdr3_aa: ASSYGLADTYEQY

j_call: TRBJ2-5
v_call: TRBV5-6
cdr3_aa: ASSYRQGVETQY

j_call: TRBJ2-2
v_call: TRBV3-1/TRBV3-2
cdr3_aa: ASSQPRTGVKVGELF

j_call: TRBJ1-2
v_call: TRBV6-2/TRBV6-3
cdr3_aa: ASSYAFERTGYT

j_call: TRBJ2-5
v_call: TRBV12-3/TRBV12-4
cdr3_aa: ASRSGIYGTQY

j_call: TRBJ1-4
v_call: TRBV24-1
cdr3_aa: ATSDLTGGEKLF

j_call: TRBJ1-2
v_call: TRBV9
cdr3_aa: ASSVGDSYGYT

j_call: TRBJ2-5
v_call: TRBV5-1
cdr3_aa: ASSLTGDPGGETQY

j_call: TRBJ1-3
v_call: TRBV19
cdr3_aa: ASSIIGGTGNTIY

j_call: TRBJ2-3
v_call: TRBV6-5
cdr3_aa: ASRAQREFPDTQY

j_call: TRBJ2-7
v_call: TRBV5-6
cdr3_aa: ASSLVGGAQLYEQY

j_call: TRBJ1-5
v_call: TRBV9
cdr3_aa: ASSAKAGKDQPQH

j_call: TRBJ2-6
v_call: TRBV4-3
cdr3_aa: ASSQEPQRWRVPSSGANVLT

j_call: TRBJ1-2
v_call: TRBV6-1
cdr3_aa: ASSPTGDYGYT

j_call: TRBJ1-2
v_call: TRBV5-4
cdr3_aa: ASSLDRKGYT

j_call: TRBJ1-2
v_call: TRBV10-3
cdr3_aa: AISELGDRDGYT

j_call: TRBJ2-7
v_call: TRBV5-1
cdr3_aa: ASSSNSYEQY

j_call: TRBJ2-2
v_call: TRBV3-1/TRBV3-2
cdr3_aa: ASSQGGTGELF

j_call: TRBJ2-5
v_call: TRBV19
cdr3_aa: ASSNPLSGTGIQETQY

j_call: TRBJ2-7
v_call: TRBV12-3/TRBV12-4
cdr3_aa: ASSGDRPEQY

j_call: TRBJ2-1
v_call: TRBV7-2
cdr3_aa: ASSSGGTAYNEQF

j_call: TRBJ2-7
v_call: TRBV27
cdr3_aa: ASSLTGYNEQY

j_call: TRBJ1-6
v_call: TRBV19
cdr3_aa: ASSIGSGSPLH

j_call: TRBJ2-2
v_call: TRBV24-1
cdr3_aa: ATSDWTGSTGELF

j_call: TRBJ1-2
v_call: TRBV27
cdr3_aa: ASRGLWDGYT

j_call: TRBJ2-3
v_call: TRBV10-2
cdr3_aa: ASPPRREGTRDPSTDTQY

j_call: TRBJ2-3
v_call: TRBV18
cdr3_aa: ASSPLDRVDTQY

j_call: TRBJ2-5
v_call: TRBV13
cdr3_aa: ASSRGGRETQY

j_call: TRBJ1-1
v_call: TRBV6-2/TRBV6-3
cdr3_aa: ASSLTENTEAF

j_call: TRBJ1-1
v_call: TRBV7-2
cdr3_aa: ASSLSSGAAQDPRGAF

j_call: TRBJ1-4
v_call: TRBV5-1
cdr3_aa: ASSLGWGDEKLF

j_call: TRBJ2-7
v_call: TRBV5-1
cdr3_aa: ASSLSGQGNYEQY

j_call: TRBJ1-5
v_call: TRBV19
cdr3_aa: ASSAGTLVNQPQH